These 29 T cell receptor beta chains share one sample of origin, sequenced in a study of blood T cell repertoires in COVID-19. Sequencing was performed with immunoSEQ multiplex PCR; in TCRdb, only in-frame clones are kept and a portion is missing. This table has about 240,000 clones, roughly four fifths appearing once. Source material: peripheral blood. Receptor source: a man aged 25 to 40 who had recovered from COVID-19.

The chain recombines TRBV23-1 with TRBJ2-3; the match to TRBD2 covers 13 bases. TRBV23-1 is classed as an ORF, of uncertain function. J was trimmed by 2 bases and V by 0 bases; bases with no gene match: 8. The CDR3 is 19 amino acids. The CDR3 is CASSQSIRTSGGNTDTQYF. CDR3 sequence (DNA): TGCGCCAGCAGTCAATCGATAAGGACTAGCGGGGGAAACACAGATACGCAGTATTTT.

This clone was recorded a few times. This chain connects TRBV7-9 to TRBJ1-6; D not resolved. V dropped 1 base and J dropped 10 bases, with 11 bases sitting between them. This CDR3 has 14 amino acids. Per the germline V gene, CDR1 is SEHNR and CDR2 is FQNEAQ (reference sequence). DNA of the CDR3: TGTGCCAGCAGCTTAGGAGGGCAAGACTCACCCCTCCACTTT. It yields the protein CASSLGGQDSPLHF. Based on the CDR3 plus reference TRBV7-9 and TRBJ1-6, the full variable domain is DTGVSQNPRHKITKRGQNVTFRCDPISEHNRLYWYRQTLGQGPEFLTYFQNEAQLEKSRLLSDRFSAERPKGSFSTLEIQRTEQGDSAMYLCASSLGGQDSPLHFGNGTRLTVT.

This rearrangement joins TRBV7-9 to TRBJ2-5; the D is unclear. The CDR3 sequence is 16 residues long. With 3 bases removed from V and 2 bases from J, the gap between germline ends came to 16 bases. CDR1 is SEHNR and CDR2 is FQNEAQ in the germline V gene (reference sequence). Here the CDR3 reads CASSFKRMRPQETQYF. The CDR3 bases are TGTGCCAGCAGCTTTAAGAGGATGCGGCCTCAAGAGACCCAGTACTTC.

The genes are TRBV4-1 and TRBJ1-1, with D tentatively TRBD1 (6 bases). Germline values: CDR1 MGHRA, CDR2 YSYEKL. This CDR3 is 16 amino acids long. V was shortened by 4 bases and J by 2 bases, with 17 bases between the two germline ends. CDR3 loop: CASSPEAGETNTEAFF. The CDR3 nucleotides are TGCGCCAGCAGCCCAGAAGCAGGGGAGACAAACACTGAAGCTTTCTTT.

The rearrangement joins TRBV4-1 to TRBJ2-5; TRBD2 agrees at 11 bases. The CDR3 contains 17 residues. Trimming cost V 0 bases and J 5 bases; bases outside gene matches: 8. Per the germline V gene, CDR1 is MGHRA and CDR2 is YSYEKL. For the CDR3, the DNA is TGCGCCAGCAGCCAAGATTGGGCTAGCGGGGGGTCGGAGACCCAGTACTTC. It encodes CASSQDWASGGSETQYF.

This clone was seen just once. V and J are TRBV19 and TRBJ1-2; 9 nucleotides agree with TRBD1. CDR1 LNHDA and CDR2 SQIVND come from the germline V gene (reference sequence). This CDR3 is built from 15 residues. The ends lost 5 bases at V and 4 bases at J; junction bases unmatched: 8. Here the CDR3 DNA reads TGTGCCAGTAGTCCGGGACAGGGCTTGTTCTATGGCTACACCTTC. Translated: CASSPGQGLFYGYTF. Filled out from reference TRBV19 and TRBJ1-2, the complete variable domain reads DGGITQSPKYLFRKEGQNVTLSCEQNLNHDAMYWYRQDPGQGLRLIYYSQIVNDFQKGDIAEGYSVSREKKESFPLTVTSAQKNPTAFYLCASSPGQGLFYGYTFGSGTRLTVV.

This clone was seen a handful of times. The genes are TRBV10-3 and TRBJ1-2, with unresolved D. V was cut by 4 bases and J by 3 bases, with 9 bases left in between. This CDR3 region has 13 residues. Germline loops: CDR1 ENHRY, CDR2 SYGVKD. The chain's CDR3 is CAISGSEDYGYTF. The CDR3, as DNA: TGTGCCATCAGTGGCTCGGAGGACTATGGCTACACCTTC.

The chain carries TRBV28 and TRBJ1-5; tentatively, D is TRBD1 (6 bases). The CDR3 contains 15 residues. With 5 bases removed from V and 3 bases from J, the gap between germline ends came to 14 bases. Germline V CDR1 and CDR2: MDHEN, SYDVKM. CDR3 DNA: TGTGCCAGCAGTCTAACAGGGTATTCCAATCAGCCCCAGCATTTT. Its protein product is CASSLTGYSNQPQHF.

This clone was found once. This CDR3 is CASSLYMNTEAFF. In DNA form, the CDR3 reads TGTGCCAGCAGTTTATACATGAACACTGAAGCTTTCTTT. V is TRBV28 and J is TRBJ1-1; D unresolved. The CDR3 spans 13 residues. Trimming removed 1 base from V and 0 bases from J, with 3 bases in between. The V gene's germline CDR1 is MDHEN and CDR2 SYDVKM. Full variable domain (outside the CDR3, taken from reference TRBV28 and TRBJ1-1): DVKVTQSSRYLVKRTGEKVFLECVQDMDHENMFWYRQDPGLGLRLIYFSYDVKMKEKGDIPEGYSVSREKKERFSLILESASTNQTSMYLCASSLYMNTEAFFGQGTRLTVV.

J is TRBJ1-4 and V is TRBV6-6; D is perhaps TRBD1 (6 bases). The V gene's germline CDR1 is MNHNY and CDR2 SVGAGI (reference sequence). Trimming shortened V by 5 bases and J by 8 bases, and 15 bases separated the two germline ends. This CDR3 is built from 14 residues. The CDR3 DNA sequence: TGTGCCAGCAGTCGCGGGGGGCAAGACGAAAAACTGTTTTTT. It specifies CASSRGGQDEKLFF.

This clone turned up a few times. V usage is TRBV9 and J usage is TRBJ1-2, with 10 bases aligning to TRBD1. The junction had 4 bases not matched to a gene; V was cut back by 3 bases and J by 5 bases. The CDR3 is 14 residues long. Looked up from germline, CDR1 is SGDLS and CDR2 is YYNGEE. The CDR3 is CASSAGGQGYGYTF. CDR3 nucleotide sequence: TGTGCCAGCAGCGCCGGGGGACAGGGGTATGGCTACACCTTC.

The gene calls are TRBV5-4 and TRBJ2-1, with D perhaps matching TRBD2 (6 bases). CDR1 is SGHNT and CDR2 is YYREEE in the germline V gene (reference sequence). The germline V and J ends were trimmed by 0 bases and 0 bases, with 13 bases remaining between them. The CDR3 spans 17 residues. CDR3 DNA sequence: TGTGCCAGCAGCTTGGGCGGACTAAGCCTCTCCTACAATGAGCAGTTCTTC. Its translation: CASSLGGLSLSYNEQFF.

This clone was detected only once. This sequence joins TRBV7-2 and TRBJ2-7; TRBD1 matches at 10 bases. The germline gives CDR1 SGHTA, CDR2 FQGNSA. The CDR3 covers 16 residues. Losses at the gene ends were 2 bases for V and 2 bases for J; bases not matched to a gene: 6. The CDR3 DNA is TGTGCCAGCAGCTTAAGAACCGGGACAGGGGCCTACGAGCAGTACTTC. It specifies CASSLRTGTGAYEQYF.

The rearrangement joins TRBV3-1 (or the pseudogene TRBV3-2) to TRBJ2-3; D is unclear. Germline CDR1 is LGHDT and CDR2 is YNNKEL (reference sequence). Trimming stripped 5 bases from V and 6 bases from J, with 9 bases between. This CDR3 contains 12 residues. The CDR3 nucleotides are TGTGCCAGCAGCTCGCAGCGCGATACGCAGTATTTT. Its protein product is CASSSQRDTQYF.

The chain combines TRBV18 with TRBJ2-1; 9 bases agree with TRBD2. The V segment lost 0 bases and the J segment 9 bases; nucleotides outside the gene matches: 6. CDR1 is KGHSH and CDR2 is LQKENI in the germline V gene. The CDR3 sequence is 15 residues long. The CDR3 reads CASSPPSGGFGEQFF. The CDR3 region has the DNA TGTGCCAGCTCACCACCTAGCGGGGGTTTCGGTGAGCAGTTCTTC.

This chain connects TRBV5-4 to TRBJ2-4, with 9 nucleotides matching TRBD1. The CDR3 spans 13 residues. Per the germline V gene, CDR1 is SGHNT and CDR2 is YYREEE (reference sequence). Trimming at V came to 5 bases and at J to 6 bases, leaving 3 bases not matched to a gene. In nucleotides, the CDR3 is TGTGCCAGCAGACAGACAGGGGGAAACATTCAGTACTTC. This translates into CASRQTGGNIQYF.

The chain has TRBV5-1 and TRBJ1-4; D is possibly TRBD1 (5 bases). The CDR3 contains 16 residues. V was pared by 0 bases and J by 1 base, with 10 bases between. Germline V CDR1 and CDR2: SGHRS, YFSETQ. The CDR3 loop reads CASSLGGARTNEKLFF. The DNA of the CDR3 is TGCGCCAGCAGCTTGGGGGGCGCGAGAACTAATGAAAAACTGTTTTTT. Combining the CDR3 with reference TRBV5-1 and TRBJ1-4 gives the whole variable domain KAGVTQTPRYLIKTRGQQVTLSCSPISGHRSVSWYQQTPGQGLQFLFEYFSETQRNKGNFPGRFSGRQFSNSRSEMNVSTLELGDSALYLCASSLGGARTNEKLFFGSGTQLSVL.

This clone has only one observation. This rearrangement joins TRBV7-6 to TRBJ2-1, with 7 bases aligning to TRBD2. Trimming removed 3 bases from V and 2 bases from J; junction bases left unmatched: 4. The CDR3 loop spans 15 amino acids. CDR1 is SGHVS, CDR2 FNYEAQ, per germline. The DNA for the CDR3 is TGTGCCAGCAGCTTCGGCGGGGGTGCCTACAATGAGCAGTTCTTC. Translating gives CASSFGGGAYNEQFF.

The chain couples TRBV28 to TRBJ1-4; 9 nucleotides align to TRBD1. CDR1 is MDHEN, CDR2 SYDVKM, per germline. This CDR3 region has 18 residues. After removal of 6 bases from V and 6 bases from J, the junction contained 17 bases not matched to a gene. CDR3 nucleotide sequence: TGTGCCAGCAGCCGAAGACCGAGGGGACAGGGAAAGGATGAAAAACTGTTTTTT. It codes for CASSRRPRGQGKDEKLFF. The variable domain in full, completed from reference TRBV28 and TRBJ1-4, reads DVKVTQSSRYLVKRTGEKVFLECVQDMDHENMFWYRQDPGLGLRLIYFSYDVKMKEKGDIPEGYSVSREKKERFSLILESASTNQTSMYLCASSRRPRGQGKDEKLFFGSGTQLSVL.

This chain joins TRBV3-1 (or the pseudogene TRBV3-2) and TRBJ2-2; D unclear. Per the germline V gene, CDR1 is LGHDT and CDR2 is YNNKEL (reference sequence). Trimming stripped 3 bases from V and 9 bases from J, with 8 bases between. This CDR3 has 12 amino acids. CDR3 DNA: TGTGCCAGCAGCCAGTCGGGTCGGGAGCTGTTTTTT. It yields the protein CASSQSGRELFF.

This clone was seen a single time. This chain connects TRBV7-3 to TRBJ2-1; D is possibly TRBD2 (6 bases). Per the germline V gene, CDR1 is SGHTA and CDR2 is FQGTGA. CDR3 length equals 12 residues. The V and J ends lost 5 bases and 8 bases respectively, with 10 bases between them. The CDR3 spells CASSAGGDEQFF. The CDR3 nucleotides read TGTGCCAGCAGCGCCGGGGGAGATGAGCAGTTCTTC. The full variable domain, its missing parts supplied by reference TRBV7-3 and TRBJ2-1, is GAGVSQTPSNKVTEKGKYVELRCDPISGHTALYWYRQSLGQGPEFLIYFQGTGAADDSGLPNDRFFAVRPEGSVSTLKIQRTERGDSAVYLCASSAGGDEQFFGPGTRLTVL.

J is TRBJ2-5 and V is TRBV5-1; D is ambiguous. CDR3 size: 14 residues. Germline lookup yields CDR1 SGHRS and CDR2 YFSETQ. V shed 4 bases and J shed 1 base, with 11 bases lying between them. The CDR3 coding sequence is TGCGCCAGCAGCACCTCACACCCCCAAGAGACCCAGTACTTC. Amino acid sequence: CASSTSHPQETQYF.

CDR3 residues: CASSDRGSSPLHF. CDR3 coding DNA: TGTGCCAGCAGTGACAGGGGTTCTTCACCCCTCCACTTT. The rearrangement uses TRBV28 and TRBJ1-6; 8 bases fit TRBD1. The germline gives CDR1 MDHEN, CDR2 SYDVKM. CDR3 length: 13 residues. V trimming: 5 bases; J trimming: 9 bases; junction bases outside the gene matches: 3.

The chain is built from TRBV3-1 (or the pseudogene TRBV3-2) and TRBJ2-3, with 8 bases that match TRBD2. Germline CDR1 reads LGHDT; CDR2 reads YNNKEL (reference sequence). V trimming: 1 base; J trimming: 7 bases; junction bases outside the gene matches: 10. The length of the CDR3 is 16 residues. CDR3 protein: CASSQAAGGAHHTQYF. DNA for the CDR3: TGTGCCAGCAGCCAAGCGGCGGGGGGCGCACACCATACGCAGTATTTT.

The rearrangement uses TRBV18 and TRBJ1-3; D is unresolved. This CDR3 comprises 16 residues. The germline V gene encodes CDR1 KGHSH and CDR2 LQKENI. With 3 bases removed from V and 4 bases from J, the gap between germline ends came to 16 bases. CDR3 protein: CASSPMNEPGGNTIYF. Written as DNA, the CDR3 is TGTGCCAGCTCACCCATGAACGAACCGGGGGGAAACACCATATATTTT. Together with reference TRBV18 and TRBJ1-3, the CDR3 gives the full variable domain: NAGVMQNPRHLVRRRGQEARLRCSPMKGHSHVYWYRQLPEEGLKFMVYLQKENIIDESGMPKERFSAEFPKEGPSILRIQQVVRGDSAAYFCASSPMNEPGGNTIYFGEGSWLTVV.

The chain carries TRBV10-1 and TRBJ1-5; D is uncertain. The CDR3 loop spans 13 amino acids. Germline V gene sequence: CDR1 WNHNN, CDR2 SYGVQD (reference sequence). Between the trimmed V and J ends, which lost 3 bases and 6 bases, there was a span of 9 bases. The CDR3 bases are TGCGCCAGCAGTGACGGGATCGGTCAGCCCCAGCATTTT. Its protein is CASSDGIGQPQHF.

The V and J genes are TRBV5-1 and TRBJ1-1, with unresolved D. CDR3 size: 12 residues. Germline V gene sequence: CDR1 SGHRS, CDR2 YFSETQ. Trimming pared 7 bases from V and 5 bases from J, leaving 12 bases between. The CDR3 is CASRLTGTEAFF. As DNA, the CDR3 is TGCGCCAGCCGCCTGACGGGGACTGAAGCTTTCTTT.

The chain combines TRBV28 with TRBJ1-1, with TRBD1 matching over 7 bases. The CDR3 contains 13 residues. CDR1 is MDHEN, CDR2 SYDVKM, per germline. J lost 7 bases, V lost 3 bases, and 5 bases had no gene match. CDR3 region: CASSFGDRVEAFF. CDR3 sequence (DNA): TGTGCCAGCAGTTTTGGCGACAGGGTTGAAGCTTTCTTT.

This clone was counted once. This chain links TRBV2 with TRBJ2-7, with 7 bases lining up with TRBD2. Germline V gives CDR1 SNHLY, CDR2 FYNNEI. This CDR3 spans 13 amino acids. Trimming cost V 6 bases and J 6 bases; bases outside gene matches: 8. The CDR3 sequence: CASRQRGSSEQYV. Written as DNA, the CDR3 is TGTGCCAGCAGACAGCGGGGAAGTAGCGAGCAGTACGTC.